Following are 5 T cell receptor beta chains from one sample sequenced in a study of control samples from healthy donors and cancer patients. Data came from immunoSEQ multiplex PCR; TCRdb stores just in-frame clones and leaves some out. The top ten hold around 4.7% of the sample, which has about 86,000 clones, over 90% seen once. The sample consisted of blood. Receptors were obtained from a young woman in good health.

The CDR3 is CATSVGTTNEQFF. The CDR3 coding sequence is TGTGCCACCAGCGTGGGGACTACGAATGAGCAGTTCTTC. The V gene is TRBV15, the J gene TRBJ2-1; 7 bases are a match to TRBD2. The CDR3 length is 13 residues. V dropped 5 bases and J dropped 7; count of bases not matched to a gene: 5. CDR1 and CDR2 (germline): LNHNV, YYDKDF (reference sequence).

V usage is TRBV19 and J usage is TRBJ2-2; no definite D call. The CDR3 length is 14 residues. Germline V gene lookup returns CDR1 LNHDA and CDR2 SQIVND (reference sequence). Trimming removed 5 bases at V and 1 base at J, with 8 bases between. The CDR3 here is CASSWAGNTGELFF. CDR3 in DNA: TGTGCCAGTAGTTGGGCAGGGAACACCGGGGAGCTGTTTTTT.

This clone was counted a single time. The chain carries TRBV7-9 and TRBJ1-1; D gene uncertain. The CDR3 runs 14 residues. Germline V lookup: CDR1 SEHNR, CDR2 FQNEAQ (reference sequence). Trimming took 6 bases from V and 1 from J, leaving 12 bases between them. The CDR3 bases are TGTGCCAGCAGGACCGAAGGCCGGAACACTGAAGCTTTCTTT. It codes for CASRTEGRNTEAFF.

The rearrangement links TRBV5-1 to TRBJ1-4; the D gene is possibly TRBD1 (5 bases). V lost 8 bases, J lost 7 bases, and 24 bases lay in between. There are 16 residues in the CDR3. Germline loops: CDR1 SGHRS, CDR2 YFSETQ. CDR3 sequence reads: CASSIWAGAMSEKLFF. CDR3 nucleotides: TGCGCCAGTTCCATCTGGGCCGGGGCGATGAGTGAAAAACTGTTTTTT. The variable domain in full, completed from reference TRBV5-1 and TRBJ1-4, reads KAGVTQTPRYLIKTRGQQVTLSCSPISGHRSVSWYQQTPGQGLQFLFEYFSETQRNKGNFPGRFSGRQFSNSRSEMNVSTLELGDSALYLCASSIWAGAMSEKLFFGSGTQLSVL.

V usage is TRBV10-3 and J usage is TRBJ1-2; 8 bases line up with TRBD1. After removal of 0 bases from V and 5 bases from J, the junction contained 11 bases not matched to a gene. Germline CDR1 ENHRY, CDR2 SYGVKD. This CDR3 is 17 amino acids long. The CDR3 DNA reads TGTGCCATCAGTGAGTCCAGGGGGCGCTTAGGGGCGTATGGCTACACCTTC. Translation gives CAISESRGRLGAYGYTF.